The source of this T cell receptor beta chain is a study of PD-L1 blockade in urothelial cancer. Study-level background: After treatment start, blood was analyzed at 3 weeks (second dose) and at 6 weeks. Among blood samples, the median T cell count was some 140,000. Broader study findings: Tumor-associated clones in the blood of durable-benefit patients grew more at 3 weeks.

Each patient supplied 1 to 8 pretreatment and on-treatment samples. The germline gives CDR1 SGHTA, CDR2 FQGNSA. This CDR3 is built from 13 residues. Trimming cost V 5 bases and J 2 bases, with 10 bases left between them. Points on this clone: No antigen is known for it.

TCRdb keeps only in-frame clones here, not all; method: immunoSEQ multiplex PCR. This table has about 84,000 clones, over 80% appearing once. The sample was PBMCs, taken around atezolizumab (anti-PD-L1) treatment. The chain couples TRBV7-2 to TRBJ2-7; no reliable D call. This clonotype was sampled from a man in his sixties or seventies with urothelial cancer. The DNA of the CDR3 is TGTGCCAGCAGCCTAGGTTTCGCCTACGAGCAGTACTTC. Its protein product is CASSLGFAYEQYF.